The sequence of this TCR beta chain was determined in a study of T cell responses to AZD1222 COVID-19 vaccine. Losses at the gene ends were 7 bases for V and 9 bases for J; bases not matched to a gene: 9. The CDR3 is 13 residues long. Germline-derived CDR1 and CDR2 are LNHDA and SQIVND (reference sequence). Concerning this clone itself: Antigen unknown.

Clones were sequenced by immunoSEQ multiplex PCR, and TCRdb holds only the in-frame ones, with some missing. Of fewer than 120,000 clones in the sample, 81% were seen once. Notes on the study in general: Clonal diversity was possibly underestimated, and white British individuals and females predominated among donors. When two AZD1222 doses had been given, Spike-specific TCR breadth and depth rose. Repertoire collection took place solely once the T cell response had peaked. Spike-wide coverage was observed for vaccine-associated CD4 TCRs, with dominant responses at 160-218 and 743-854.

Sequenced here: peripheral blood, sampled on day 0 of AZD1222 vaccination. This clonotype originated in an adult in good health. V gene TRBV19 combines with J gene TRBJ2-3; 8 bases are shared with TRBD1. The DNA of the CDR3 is TGTGCCAGTACCCCGGACAGGGTCACGACGCAGTATTTT. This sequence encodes CASTPDRVTTQYF.